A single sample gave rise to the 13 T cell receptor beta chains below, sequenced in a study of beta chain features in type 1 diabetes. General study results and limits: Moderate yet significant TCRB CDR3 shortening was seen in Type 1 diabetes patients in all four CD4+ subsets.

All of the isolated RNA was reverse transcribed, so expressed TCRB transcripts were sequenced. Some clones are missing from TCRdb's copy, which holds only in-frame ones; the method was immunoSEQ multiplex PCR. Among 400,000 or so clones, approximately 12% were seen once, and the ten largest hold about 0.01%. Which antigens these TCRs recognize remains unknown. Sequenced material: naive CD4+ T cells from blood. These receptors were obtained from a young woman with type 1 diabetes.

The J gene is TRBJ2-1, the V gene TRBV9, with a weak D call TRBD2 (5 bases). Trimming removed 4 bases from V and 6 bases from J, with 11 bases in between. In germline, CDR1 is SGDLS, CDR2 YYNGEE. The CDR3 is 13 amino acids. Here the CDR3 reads CASSSGPSNEQFF. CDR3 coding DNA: TGTGCCAGCAGCAGCGGCCCTTCCAATGAGCAGTTCTTC.

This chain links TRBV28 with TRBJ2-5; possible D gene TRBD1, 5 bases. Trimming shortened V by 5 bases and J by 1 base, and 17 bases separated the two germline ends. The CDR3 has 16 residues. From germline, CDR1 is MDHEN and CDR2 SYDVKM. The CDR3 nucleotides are TGTGCCAGCAGTCCGGTGGGCAGGGAAGTCCAAGAGACCCAGTACTTC. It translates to CASSPVGREVQETQYF.

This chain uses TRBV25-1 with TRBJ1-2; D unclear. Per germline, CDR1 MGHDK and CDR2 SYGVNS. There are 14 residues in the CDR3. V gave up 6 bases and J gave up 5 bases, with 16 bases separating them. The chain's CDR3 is CASSPRVTTYGYTF. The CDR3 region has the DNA TGTGCCAGCAGCCCCCGGGTCACCACTTATGGCTACACCTTC.

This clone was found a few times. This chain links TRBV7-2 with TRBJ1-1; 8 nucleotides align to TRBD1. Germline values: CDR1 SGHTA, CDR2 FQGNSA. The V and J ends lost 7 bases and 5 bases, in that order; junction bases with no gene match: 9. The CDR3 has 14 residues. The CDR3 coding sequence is TGTGCCAGCATCCTACAGGGGGTAGGGACTGAAGCTTTCTTT. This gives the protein CASILQGVGTEAFF.

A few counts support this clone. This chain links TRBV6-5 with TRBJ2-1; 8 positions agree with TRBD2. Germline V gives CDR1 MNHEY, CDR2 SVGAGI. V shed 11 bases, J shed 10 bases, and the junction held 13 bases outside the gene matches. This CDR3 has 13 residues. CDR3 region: CAASPGLGKEQFF. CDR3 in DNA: TGTGCCGCATCCCCGGGACTAGGGAAGGAGCAGTTCTTC.

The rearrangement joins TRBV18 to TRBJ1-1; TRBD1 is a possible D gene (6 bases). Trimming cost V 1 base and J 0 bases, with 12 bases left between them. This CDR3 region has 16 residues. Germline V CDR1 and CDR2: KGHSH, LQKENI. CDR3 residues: CASSPLQGELNTEAFF. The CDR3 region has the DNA TGTGCCAGCTCACCACTACAGGGTGAGCTGAACACTGAAGCTTTCTTT.

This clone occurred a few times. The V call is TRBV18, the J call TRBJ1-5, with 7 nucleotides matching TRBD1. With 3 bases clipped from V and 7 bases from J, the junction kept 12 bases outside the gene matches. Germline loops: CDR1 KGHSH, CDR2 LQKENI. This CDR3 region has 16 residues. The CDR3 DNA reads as TGTGCCAGCTCACCCAGCGACAGGGCCCCTTCCCAGCCCCAGCATTTT. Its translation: CASSPSDRAPSQPQHF.

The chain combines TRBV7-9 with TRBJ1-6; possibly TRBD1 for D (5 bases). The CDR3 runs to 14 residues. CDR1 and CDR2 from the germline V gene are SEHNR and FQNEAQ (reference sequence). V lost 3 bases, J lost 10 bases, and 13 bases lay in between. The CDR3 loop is CASSFIGAGSPLHF. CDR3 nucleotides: TGTGCCAGCAGCTTTATAGGGGCCGGGTCACCCCTCCACTTT. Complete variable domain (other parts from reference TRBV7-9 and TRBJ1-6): DTGVSQNPRHKITKRGQNVTFRCDPISEHNRLYWYRQTLGQGPEFLTYFQNEAQLEKSRLLSDRFSAERPKGSFSTLEIQRTEQGDSAMYLCASSFIGAGSPLHFGNGTRLTVT.

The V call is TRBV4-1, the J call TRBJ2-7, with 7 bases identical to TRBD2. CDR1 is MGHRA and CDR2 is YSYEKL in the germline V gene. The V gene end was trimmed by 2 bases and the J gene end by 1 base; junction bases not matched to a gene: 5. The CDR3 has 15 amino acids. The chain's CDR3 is CASSQPAAGSYEQYF. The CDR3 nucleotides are TGCGCCAGCAGCCAACCGGCAGCGGGGTCCTACGAGCAGTACTTC.

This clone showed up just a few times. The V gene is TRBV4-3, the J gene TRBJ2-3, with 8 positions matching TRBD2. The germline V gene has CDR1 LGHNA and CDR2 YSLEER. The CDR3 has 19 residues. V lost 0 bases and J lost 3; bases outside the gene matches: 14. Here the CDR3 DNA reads TGCGCCAGCAGCCAAGAACCTAAGCGCGGGAGGTCTTGGACAGATACGCAGTATTTT. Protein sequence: CASSQEPKRGRSWTDTQYF.

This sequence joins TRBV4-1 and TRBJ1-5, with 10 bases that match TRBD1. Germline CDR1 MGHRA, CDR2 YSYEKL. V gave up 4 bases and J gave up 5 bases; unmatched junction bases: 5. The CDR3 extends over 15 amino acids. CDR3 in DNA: TGCGCCAGCAGCCTGACAGGGGGCAGGGATCAGCCCCAGCATTTT. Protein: CASSLTGGRDQPQHF.

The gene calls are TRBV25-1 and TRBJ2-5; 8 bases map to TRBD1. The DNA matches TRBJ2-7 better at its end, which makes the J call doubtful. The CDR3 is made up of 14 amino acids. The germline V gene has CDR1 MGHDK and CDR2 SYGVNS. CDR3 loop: CASRDRAASYEQYF. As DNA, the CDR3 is TGTGCCAGCAGGGACAGGGCGGCCTCCTACGAGCAGTACTTC.

CDR3 DNA sequence: TGTGCCAGCAGCTCCCGGGACTTTCAAGAGACCCAGTACTTC. Translation: CASSSRDFQETQYF. The chain recombines TRBV5-4 with TRBJ2-5, with D tentatively TRBD2 (6 bases). V was cut by 3 bases and J by 2 bases, with 11 bases left in between. This CDR3 spans 14 amino acids. From germline, CDR1 is SGHNT and CDR2 YYREEE (reference sequence).